The 19 T cell receptor beta chains presented below share a single source sample, sequenced in a study of multiple sclerosis patients with progressive multifocal leukoencephalopathy. The method was immunoSEQ multiplex PCR; TCRdb's version includes in-frame clones alone and lacks a portion of them. The repertoire has about 30,000 clones, around 92% of them found once; the top ten carry approximately 1.5%. Time point: around six months of natalizumab therapy. The starting material was PBMCs, obtained from a patient treated with natalizumab. Receptors originate from a human donor with multiple sclerosis.

By sample fraction, this clone is large. The CDR3 DNA follows: TGTGCCAGCAGTCCAGACAGTTGGACTGAAGCTTTCTTT. Its protein is CASSPDSWTEAFF. The chain links TRBV27 to TRBJ1-1; D possibly corresponds to TRBD1 (5 bases). Germline CDR1 is MNHEY and CDR2 is SMNVEV (reference sequence). Trimming pared 5 bases from V and 5 bases from J, leaving 12 bases between. The CDR3 length is 13 residues.

The gene calls are TRBV7-9 and TRBJ2-1; 7 positions agree with TRBD1. CDR1 SEHNR and CDR2 FQNEAQ come from the germline V gene (reference sequence). This CDR3 region has 16 residues. V dropped 2 bases and J dropped 8; count of bases not matched to a gene: 12. The CDR3 bases are TGTGCCAGCAGCTTATATGGGGCAGGGGGTGGGGATGAGCAGTTCTTC. The encoded protein is CASSLYGAGGGDEQFF.

V usage is TRBV9 and J usage is TRBJ2-3; D is tentatively TRBD1 or TRBD2 (5 bases each). Germline CDR1 reads SGDLS; CDR2 reads YYNGEE. CDR3 length: 15 residues. V lost 1 base and J lost 3, with 12 bases in between. CDR3 bases: TGTGCCAGCAGCGTAAATCCAGGGAGTACAGATACGCAGTATTTT. This gives the protein CASSVNPGSTDTQYF.

This chain connects TRBV4-1 to TRBJ2-7, with D possibly called TRBD1 or TRBD2 (5 bases each). V dropped 0 bases and J dropped 2 bases, with 8 bases sitting between them. Germline V gives CDR1 MGHRA, CDR2 YSYEKL. CDR3 length: 14 residues. CDR3 bases: TGCGCCAGCAGCCAAGATGGGGGACCCTACGAGCAGTACTTC. Its protein product is CASSQDGGPYEQYF.

This chain uses TRBV28 with TRBJ2-1, with 14 bases fitting TRBD2. This CDR3 contains 18 residues. Germline CDR1 MDHEN, CDR2 SYDVKM. V shed 5 bases and J 1 base; nucleotides not matched to a gene: 7. The CDR3 reads CASSVPGLAGVSYNEQFF. The CDR3 coding sequence is TGTGCCAGCAGTGTACCGGGACTAGCGGGAGTTTCCTACAATGAGCAGTTCTTC.

This chain uses TRBV7-8 with TRBJ1-2, with 8 bases aligning to TRBD1. CDR1 and CDR2 (germline): SGHVS, FQNEAQ. CDR3 length equals 14 residues. The trim removed 2 bases at V and 3 bases at J, leaving 2 bases unmatched. CDR3 amino acids: CASSLQGADYGYTF. The CDR3 bases are TGTGCCAGCAGCTTACAGGGGGCCGACTATGGCTACACCTTC.

The chain links TRBV28 to TRBJ2-7; 7 bases line up with TRBD2. The CDR3 totals 14 residues. Trimming at V came to 8 bases and at J to 1 base, leaving 8 bases not matched to a gene. The germline gives CDR1 MDHEN, CDR2 SYDVKM. The CDR3 nucleotides read TGTGCCAGCGACGCGGGAGTACGATCCTACGAGCAGTACTTC. It yields the protein CASDAGVRSYEQYF.

The chain couples TRBV18 to TRBJ1-5; 8 nucleotides line up with TRBD1. Germline-derived CDR1 and CDR2 are KGHSH and LQKENI. The CDR3 is 15 residues long. Losses at the gene ends were 3 bases for V and 6 bases for J; bases not matched to a gene: 7. The CDR3 spells CASSPSDRGGQPQHF. In DNA, the CDR3 is TGTGCCAGCTCACCGTCCGACAGGGGCGGTCAGCCCCAGCATTTT.

This clone was counted between two and nine times. The gene calls are TRBV19 and TRBJ1-3; 8 nucleotides agree with TRBD1. Unmatched junction bases numbered 6, after V lost 3 bases and J lost 2 bases. The germline V gene has CDR1 LNHDA and CDR2 SQIVND (reference sequence). The CDR3 is made up of 16 amino acids. The CDR3 sequence: CASSMTGQGAGNTIYF. CDR3 DNA: TGTGCCAGTAGTATGACCGGACAGGGAGCTGGAAACACCATATATTTT.

About this clone itself: The same CDR3 also results from other DNA sequences found in this sample. This sequence joins TRBV4-3 and TRBJ2-1; D may match TRBD1 or TRBD2 (5 bases each). Germline CDR1 and CDR2: LGHNA and YSLEER. The germline V and J ends were trimmed by 3 bases and 9 bases, with 15 bases remaining between them. This CDR3 has 14 amino acids. In DNA, the CDR3 is TGCGCCAGCAGCCAGGAGTCCGAGGGGACTGAGCAGTTCTTC. This encodes CASSQESEGTEQFF.

The rearrangement uses TRBV11-2 and TRBJ2-7, with D perhaps matching TRBD2 (6 bases). Germline V lookup: CDR1 SGHAT, CDR2 FQNNGV. The CDR3 is made up of 14 amino acids. The V end was cut by 5 bases, the J end by 3 bases, with 14 bases between. The CDR3 DNA sequence: TGTGCCAGCAGCCCCCTCCCGGGGGTCTACGAGCAGTACTTC. This encodes CASSPLPGVYEQYF.

The chain uses TRBV4-2 and TRBJ2-2; 12 bases agree with TRBD2. Germline loops: CDR1 LGHNA, CDR2 YNFKEQ. The length of the CDR3 is 20 residues. J was trimmed by 1 base and V by 1 base; bases with no gene match: 10. The DNA of the CDR3 is TGTGCCAGCAGCCAAGTTAGGTCTAGCGGGAGGGGCCAGAACACCGGGGAGCTGTTTTTT. Protein: CASSQVRSSGRGQNTGELFF.

The chain couples TRBV7-2 to TRBJ2-1; 11 bases line up with TRBD2. V gave up 8 bases and J gave up 8 bases; unmatched junction bases: 8. This CDR3 has 14 amino acids. Germline CDR1 and CDR2: SGHTA and FQGNSA. The CDR3: CASRSGRVLYEQFF. The CDR3 DNA reads as TGTGCCAGCCGTAGCGGGAGGGTCTTGTATGAGCAGTTCTTC.

This chain uses TRBV19 with TRBJ1-3, with D uncertain. Trimming left V 5 bases short and J 1 base short, with 6 bases between. CDR1 is LNHDA and CDR2 is SQIVND in the germline V gene (reference sequence). This CDR3 is built from 13 residues. The CDR3 here is CASSRASGNTIYF. The CDR3 region has the DNA TGTGCCAGTAGTCGTGCGTCTGGAAACACCATATATTTT.

In this sample, this clone turned up once. V is TRBV7-6 and J is TRBJ2-7, with D possibly TRBD1 on 5 matching bases. The CDR3 is 14 residues long. CDR1 is SGHVS, CDR2 FNYEAQ, per germline. V lost 8 bases to trimming and J lost 2 bases, with 16 bases between them. The CDR3 bases are TGTGCCAGCGGTGAAGCCGACAGTCCCTACGAGCAGTACTTC. It specifies CASGEADSPYEQYF.

The chain uses TRBV10-3 and TRBJ2-2; D is undetermined. V was clipped by 6 bases and J by 1 base, with 0 bases between them. Germline CDR1 is ENHRY and CDR2 is SYGVKD. The CDR3 is 11 amino acids. As DNA, the CDR3 is TGTGCCATCAGGAACACCGGGGAGCTGTTTTTT. It translates to CAIRNTGELFF.

This chain connects TRBV9 to TRBJ1-4, with a tentative D call TRBD1 (6 bases). Germline V gene lookup returns CDR1 SGDLS and CDR2 YYNGEE. The V and J ends lost 0 bases and 4 bases respectively, with 7 bases between them. This CDR3 has 14 amino acids. CDR3 nucleotide sequence: TGTGCCAGCAGCGTAGGACAGGTTAATGAAAAACTGTTTTTT. It is translated as CASSVGQVNEKLFF. Variable domain in full (rest from reference TRBV9 and TRBJ1-4): DSGVTQTPKHLITATGQRVTLRCSPRSGDLSVYWYQQSLDQGLQFLIQYYNGEERAKGNILERFSAQQFPDLHSELNLSSLELGDSALYFCASSVGQVNEKLFFGSGTQLSVL.

The chain is built from TRBV18 and TRBJ2-7, with 11 bases lining up with TRBD1. V was pared by 6 bases and J by 5 bases, with 6 bases of the junction left unmatched. Germline V gives CDR1 KGHSH, CDR2 LQKENI. CDR3 length: 14 amino acids. The CDR3 nucleotides are TGTGCCAGCTCGGTCTGGACAGGGGGCAACGAGCAGTACTTC. It translates to CASSVWTGGNEQYF.

This rearrangement joins TRBV19 to TRBJ2-6; D might be TRBD1 or TRBD2, each matching 5 bases. CDR3 size: 14 residues. CDR1 and CDR2 (germline): LNHDA, SQIVND (reference sequence). Trimming took off 10 bases at V and 3 bases at J, with 13 bases between the two ends. CDR3 sequence reads: CATTMGVGANVLTF. CDR3 bases: TGTGCCACCACCATGGGGGTTGGGGCCAACGTCCTGACTTTC.